The T cell receptor (beta chain) described here comes from a study of cytomegalovirus exposure and HLA in healthy donors. The PCR had 60 Vbeta and 13 Jbeta primers. Data came from immunoSEQ multiplex PCR; TCRdb stores just in-frame clones and leaves some out. In all, the sample yields tens of thousands of clones. This sequence was found in a woman aged 40 to 50 in good health and CMV-seronegative. Sequencing was carried out using PBMCs.

The CDR3 coding sequence is TGTGCCAGTAGTATCGTGGGCTCCGGCTCCTACGAGCAGTACTTC. Translated: CASSIVGSGSYEQYF. J is TRBJ2-7 and V is TRBV19; D gene ambiguous. There are 15 residues in the CDR3. Between the trimmed V and J ends, which lost 3 bases and 0 bases, there was a span of 12 bases. Germline lookup yields CDR1 LNHDA and CDR2 SQIVND (reference sequence).